The rows below give T cell receptor beta chains drawn from one sample of a study of blood T cell repertoires in COVID-19. The method was immunoSEQ multiplex PCR; TCRdb's version includes in-frame clones alone and lacks a portion of them. The sample lists 15,000 to 20,000 clones; around 81% were seen once. The sequenced sample consisted of peripheral blood. The receptors here all came from a man between 35 and 55 years old with active or convalescent COVID-19. CDR3s include the opening cysteine and the closing phenylalanine or tryptophan. Each record gives: CDR3 DNA, CDR3 protein, V gene, D gene, clone size, J gene. A D gene is named only where the DNA matches it firmly. Only part of the rows carry a size: once, few, many, or a class if the clone is expanded.

DNA: TGCAGCGCCCTGACAGGGCAAATCTCTGGAAACACCATATATTTT
CDR3: CSALTGQISGNTIYF
V: TRBV29-1
D: TRBD1
size: -
J: TRBJ1-3

DNA: TGTGCTAGTGAAGGGGGTGTTGGACCCCTCCACTTT
CDR3: CASEGGVGPLHF
V: TRBV12-5
D: -
size: few
J: TRBJ1-6

DNA: TGTGCCAGCAGAAGAGGGACAGGCTACAATGAGCAGTTCTTC
CDR3: CASRRGTGYNEQFF
V: TRBV6-5
D: TRBD1
size: -
J: TRBJ2-1

DNA: TGTGCCAGCTCACCAACAGGCGGGATAAATCAGCCCCAGCATTTT
CDR3: CASSPTGGINQPQHF
V: TRBV18
D: -
size: -
J: TRBJ1-5

DNA: TGTGCCAGCAGTTACTTTCTATCAGGGGCTACCTACGAGCAGTACTTC
CDR3: CASSYFLSGATYEQYF
V: TRBV6-5
D: -
size: once
J: TRBJ2-7

DNA: TGTGCCAGCAGCCCACAGGGGGTTAGCACAGATACGCAGTATTTT
CDR3: CASSPQGVSTDTQYF
V: TRBV6-4
D: TRBD1
size: -
J: TRBJ2-3

DNA: TGTGCCAGCAGTTACTACAGGAACACCGGGGAGCTGTTTTTT
CDR3: CASSYYRNTGELFF
V: TRBV6-8
D: -
size: -
J: TRBJ2-2

DNA: TGTGCCACCAGCAGATCTAGCACCGGGGAGCTGTTTTTT
CDR3: CATSRSSTGELFF
V: TRBV15
D: -
size: -
J: TRBJ2-2

DNA: TGTGCCAGCAGGTTCGCTGAAGCTTTCTTT
CDR3: CASRFAEAFF
V: TRBV21-1
D: -
size: once
J: TRBJ1-1

DNA: TGTGCCAGCAGCTTATCAGGGAGGAATCAGCCCCAGCATTTT
CDR3: CASSLSGRNQPQHF
V: TRBV7-2
D: -
size: -
J: TRBJ1-5

DNA: TGTGCCAGCAGTATAAATTCGGGGGGCTACAATGAGCAGTTCTTC
CDR3: CASSINSGGYNEQFF
V: TRBV11-3
D: TRBD2
size: -
J: TRBJ2-1

DNA: TGTGCCTGGAGTGGACTGACCCTGCTCTATGGCTACACCTTC
CDR3: CAWSGLTLLYGYTF
V: TRBV30
D: -
size: -
J: TRBJ1-2

DNA: TGCGCCAGCAGCTTAGGAAGGACAGTTAAAGAGACCCAGTACTTC
CDR3: CASSLGRTVKETQYF
V: TRBV5-1
D: -
size: few
J: TRBJ2-5

DNA: TGTGCCAGCAGTCAGGGGGCTTATAGCAATCAGCCCCAGCATTTT
CDR3: CASSQGAYSNQPQHF
V: TRBV27
D: TRBD1
size: -
J: TRBJ1-5

DNA: TGTGCCAGCAGCGTAACTAGCGGGGCCTACAATGAGCAGTTCTTC
CDR3: CASSVTSGAYNEQFF
V: TRBV9
D: TRBD2
size: -
J: TRBJ2-1

DNA: TGTGCCAGCAGCTTCGGTTACGCCACAGGGGCGGGGGGCTACACCTTC
CDR3: CASSFGYATGAGGYTF
V: TRBV5-4
D: TRBD1
size: -
J: TRBJ1-2

DNA: TGTGCCAGCTCACCAGTATTAGGGGACAGGAACACTGAAGCTTTCTTT
CDR3: CASSPVLGDRNTEAFF
V: TRBV18
D: TRBD1
size: -
J: TRBJ1-1

DNA: TGTGCCAGCAGTTTGGACAGGGGGACTGAAGCTTTCTTT
CDR3: CASSLDRGTEAFF
V: TRBV12-3/TRBV12-4
D: TRBD1
size: -
J: TRBJ1-1

DNA: TGTGCCAGCAGCCAAGCAGGGGTCACAGATACGCAGTATTTT
CDR3: CASSQAGVTDTQYF
V: TRBV3-1/TRBV3-2
D: -
size: -
J: TRBJ2-3

DNA: TGTGCCAGCAGCTCCGGGGGGGGAACAGATACGCAGTATTTT
CDR3: CASSSGGGTDTQYF
V: TRBV2
D: TRBD2
size: -
J: TRBJ2-3

DNA: TGTGCCAGCAGTACCATGGCGGGGGGGCGGGAGCAGTACTTC
CDR3: CASSTMAGGREQYF
V: TRBV6-5
D: TRBD2
size: -
J: TRBJ2-7

DNA: TGTGCCAGCAGTTACCCGGGACAGGGGGCATCTGAAGCTTTCTTT
CDR3: CASSYPGQGASEAFF
V: TRBV6-5
D: TRBD1
size: few
J: TRBJ1-1

DNA: TGTGCCAGCAGCGGAGGACTGTACTATGGCTACACCTTC
CDR3: CASSGGLYYGYTF
V: TRBV5-6
D: -
size: -
J: TRBJ1-2

DNA: TGTGCCAGCAGTCGCATCCCTAGCGGGGGGATCTCCTACAATGAGCAGTTCTTC
CDR3: CASSRIPSGGISYNEQFF
V: TRBV6-2/TRBV6-3
D: TRBD2
size: -
J: TRBJ2-1

DNA: TGTGCCAGCAGCCGTTACCGCGGCCAGGGTCTAATTGAAGCTTTCTTT
CDR3: CASSRYRGQGLIEAFF
V: TRBV28
D: -
size: once
J: TRBJ1-1

DNA: TGTGCCAGCAGCTTAGTCGGGGGGCCAGGAATAGGAGAGACCCAGTACTTC
CDR3: CASSLVGGPGIGETQYF
V: TRBV7-2
D: -
size: -
J: TRBJ2-5

DNA: TGTGCCAGCTCAGCGGACAGCTATGGCTACACCTTC
CDR3: CASSADSYGYTF
V: TRBV18
D: -
size: few
J: TRBJ1-2

DNA: TGTGCCAGCAGTCCTTCTGGGGGACAGGTTTCCTATGGCTACACCTTC
CDR3: CASSPSGGQVSYGYTF
V: TRBV27
D: TRBD1
size: -
J: TRBJ1-2

DNA: TGTGCCAGCAGTGAAAGCAGGGGCTACACCTTC
CDR3: CASSESRGYTF
V: TRBV25-1
D: -
size: -
J: TRBJ1-2